A selection of T cell receptor beta chains follows, all from one sample in a study of shared clonotypes between healthy human individuals. Produced via immunoSEQ multiplex PCR; TCRdb's table is partial and in-frame only. The sample has about 710,000 clones; less than 80% are singletons. Material: memory CD4+ T cells sorted from blood. Every receptor here comes from a woman between 25 and 40 years old in good health. The conserved cysteine and the conserved F or W are not part of the CDR3 here. A D gene is named only where the DNA matches it firmly.

>TRBV19|TRBJ1-5|TRBD1
ASRVRDRINQPQH
>TRBV27|TRBJ2-1|TRBD2
ASRPGGTSGTTEQF
>TRBV6-5|TRBJ1-2|TRBD1
ASSTGQGHYGYT
>TRBV19|TRBJ2-2|-
ASRVVESTGELF
>TRBV7-2|TRBJ2-2|TRBD2
ASSPLAGGHTPGELF
>TRBV27|TRBJ1-1|-
ASSLHRQDTEAF
>TRBV5-1|TRBJ1-4|-
ASSAGTTNEKLF
>TRBV6-1|TRBJ1-5|-
ASSVQENQPQH
>TRBV5-1|TRBJ1-2|TRBD1
ASSWTGVGYT
>TRBV28|TRBJ2-1|-
ASSFTRSYNEQF
>TRBV19|TRBJ2-5|TRBD2
ASSTITTSGYQETQY
>TRBV5-1|TRBJ2-3|TRBD2
ASSLIAGGNTDTQY
>TRBV28|TRBJ1-4|-
ASKGGPTNEKLF
>TRBV4-1|TRBJ1-1|-
ASSETAMITEAF
>TRBV7-6|TRBJ2-2|-
ASSPAPGDTGELF
>TRBV7-9|TRBJ1-5|-
ASTFYDNSNQPQH
>TRBV18|TRBJ2-3|-
ASSPSLAGTDTQY
>TRBV7-3|TRBJ2-4|-
ASSPNPVEHIQY
>TRBV14|TRBJ1-1|TRBD1
ASSQDESGGAEAF
>TRBV11-3|TRBJ2-2|TRBD2
ASSLVAGANTGELF
>TRBV10-1|TRBJ1-1|-
ASSENRDTEAF
>TRBV7-3|TRBJ2-2|TRBD2
ASGRADNGELF
>TRBV10-3|TRBJ2-7|-
AISEFGQSSYEQY
>TRBV6-5|TRBJ2-2|-
ASSLGGSTGELF
>TRBV6-5|TRBJ2-7|-
ASSPRGRVYEQY
>TRBV5-6|TRBJ1-1|-
ASSLTRTLNTEAF
>TRBV14|TRBJ1-1|TRBD1
ASSHLTGGLPMNTEAF
>TRBV4-1|TRBJ2-1|TRBD2
ASSPGTSGRARYNEQF
>TRBV11-2|TRBJ2-7|TRBD1
ASSSPAGQGTYEQY
>TRBV30|TRBJ2-3|-
AWSWDWTDTQY
>TRBV7-3|TRBJ2-1|TRBD1
ASSQTGREQF
>TRBV27|TRBJ2-7|TRBD1
ASSFWDRVNEQY
>TRBV7-9|TRBJ2-1|-
ASSPPFRSSNEQF
>TRBV28|TRBJ2-3|-
ASSPRPTDTQY
>TRBV6-6|TRBJ1-2|-
ASHGPDGGYT
>TRBV5-1|TRBJ2-2|-
ASSLGSGRTGELF
>TRBV2|TRBJ2-7|-
ASSEAWGRDYLEQY
>TRBV25-1|TRBJ2-1|-
ASGTGVYYNEQF
>TRBV5-6|TRBJ2-3|-
ASSLRTATDTQY
>TRBV27|TRBJ2-3|-
ASSYEFPDTQY
>TRBV27|TRBJ1-5|-
ASSFGAGPSAQH
>TRBV5-4|TRBJ2-3|-
ASNRPEDTQY
>TRBV27|TRBJ1-1|TRBD1
ASSPRTGKNTEAF
>TRBV28|TRBJ1-2|TRBD1
ASSLFSGGVVPYGYT
>TRBV6-1|TRBJ2-7|-
ASSVSGGEQY
>TRBV19|TRBJ2-5|-
ASSSQGETQY
>TRBV6-6|TRBJ1-3|-
ASREDPSGNTIY